These 24 T cell receptor beta chains originate from one sample sequenced in a study of T cells in Graves' hyperthyroidism and ophthalmopathy. Authors of the study amplified TCR beta CDR3 regions from RNA transcripts. With the HTBI primer set, the TCR CDR3 went through a first round of RT-PCR. TCRdb analysed the multiplex PCR reads with MiXCR anew, one entry per CDR3 protein. The repertoire includes approximately 640,000 distinct CDR3 sequences, about 45% of them detected once, and approximately 7.2% sits in the top ten. Sequencing input: peripheral blood or thyroid tissue (not recorded which). The receptors here all came from an adult man with Graves' disease, either hyperthyroidism or ophthalmopathy (not recorded which).

Regarding this clonotype: One end of the junction does not line up with germline, which may come from a read error. V is TRBV7-8 and J is TRBJ1-6; TRBD1 might be the D (5 bases). Germline CDR1 reads SGHVS; CDR2 reads FQNEAQ. The CDR3 has 17 amino acids. The CDR3 sequence is CASSRAQGTDPNSPLHF. The CDR3 DNA reads TGCGCCAGCAGCCGTGCCCAAGGGACGGATCCCAATTCACCCCTCCACTTT.

This clonotype came up a few times. The chain recombines TRBV7-9 with TRBJ2-2; 8 nucleotides agree with TRBD2. CDR3 length: 17 amino acids. Germline V gene sequence: CDR1 SEHNR, CDR2 FQNEAQ (reference sequence). After removal of 5 bases from V and 3 bases from J, the junction contained 11 bases not matched to a gene. CDR3: CASSRGQGLVYTGELFF. The CDR3 DNA follows: TGTGCCAGCAGCCGGGGTCAGGGACTAGTGTACACCGGGGAGCTGTTTTTT.

This clonotype was seen a handful of times. This chain uses TRBV2 with TRBJ1-2; TRBD1 matches at 7 bases. CDR1 and CDR2 (germline): SNHLY, FYNNEI. With V trimmed by 5 bases and J by 8 bases, 17 bases remained unmatched. The CDR3 runs to 16 residues. The CDR3 bases are TGTGCCAGCAGTAACGCACCGACAGGGCGCTATGGCGGCTACACCTTC. It yields the protein CASSNAPTGRYGGYTF. Variable domain in full (rest from reference TRBV2 and TRBJ1-2): EPEVTQTPSHQVTQMGQEVILRCVPISNHLYFYWYRQILGQKVEFLVSFYNNEISEKSEIFDDQFSVERPDGSNFTLKIRSTKLEDSAMYFCASSNAPTGRYGGYTFGSGTRLTVV.

This chain connects TRBV2 to TRBJ2-5, with TRBD1 matching 8 bases. The junction had 6 bases not matched to a gene; V was cut back by 5 bases and J by 1 base. Germline loops: CDR1 SNHLY, CDR2 FYNNEI. The CDR3 is 15 residues long. The CDR3 loop is CASSFQGAVQETQYF. The CDR3 nucleotides read TGTGCCAGCAGTTTCCAGGGGGCGGTCCAAGAGACCCAGTACTTC.

In this sample, this clonotype turned up a few times. CDR3 residues: CASRELGTGVAETQYF. As DNA, the CDR3 is TGTGCCAGCAGAGAACTCGGGACAGGGGTTGCTGAGACCCAGTACTTC. The V gene is TRBV6-5, the J gene TRBJ2-5; TRBD1 aligns across 10 bases. Germline V gene sequence: CDR1 MNHEY, CDR2 SVGAGI. With V trimmed by 6 bases and J by 5 bases, 12 bases remained unmatched. The CDR3 is 16 residues long.

The genes are TRBV20-1 and TRBJ2-5, with D possibly being TRBD2 (5 bases). CDR3 length: 14 residues. CDR1 and CDR2 from the germline V gene are DFQATT and SNEGSKA (reference sequence). Trimming cost V 0 bases and J 5 bases, with 13 bases left between them. The CDR3 coding sequence is TGCAGTGCTAGAGATGGGTCGGGATCTGAGACCCAGTACTTC. This translates into CSARDGSGSETQYF.

V and J are TRBV6-5 and TRBJ1-2; D gene unclear. Trimming took off 2 bases at V and 4 bases at J, with 11 bases between the two ends. In germline, CDR1 is MNHEY, CDR2 SVGAGI. The CDR3 has 14 residues. The CDR3 DNA reads as TGTGCCAGCAGTTACCGGGCGAACCCCTATGGCTACACCTTC. This translates into CASSYRANPYGYTF.

Details on this clonotype: At one end the junction does not follow the germline gene, possibly because of a read error. The chain combines TRBV19 with TRBJ1-3; D is unresolved. The CDR3 has 15 amino acids. Looked up from germline, CDR1 is LNHDA and CDR2 is SQIVND (reference sequence). This CDR3 reads CASSFRQSSGNTIYF. The CDR3 region has the DNA TGTGCTAGTAGTTTCCGGCAGAGCTCTGGAAACACCATATATTTT.

This clonotype has at least ten counts. The chain is built from TRBV2 and TRBJ1-1; D uncertain. Looked up from germline, CDR1 is SNHLY and CDR2 is FYNNEI. The CDR3 extends over 13 amino acids. Trimming shortened V by 6 bases and J by 2 bases, and 10 bases separated the two germline ends. CDR3 amino acids: CASRTDQNTEAFF. The CDR3 DNA is TGTGCCAGCAGGACGGACCAAAACACTGAAGCTTTCTTT.

This clonotype was detected ten times or more. The chain carries TRBV9 and TRBJ1-2; 8 nucleotides align to TRBD1. Per the germline V gene, CDR1 is SGDLS and CDR2 is YYNGEE. The CDR3 has 13 amino acids. J gave up 7 bases and V 6 bases, and 8 bases lay outside the gene matches. CDR3 sequence: CASKGQGASGYTF. CDR3 sequence (DNA): TGTGCCAGCAAGGGTCAGGGGGCCTCTGGCTACACCTTC. Looking up the rest from reference TRBV9 and TRBJ1-2 gives the full variable domain: DSGVTQTPKHLITATGQRVTLRCSPRSGDLSVYWYQQSLDQGLQFLIQYYNGEERAKGNILERFSAQQFPDLHSELNLSSLELGDSALYFCASKGQGASGYTFGSGTRLTVV.

In its sample, this clonotype was seen a few times. The chain combines TRBV7-2 with TRBJ1-4; perhaps TRBD1 as D (5 bases). This CDR3 region has 15 residues. V gave up 5 bases and J gave up 7 bases, with 17 bases separating them. CDR1 and CDR2 from the germline V gene are SGHTA and FQGNSA. The CDR3 DNA follows: TGTGCCAGCAGCCAAGAGTGGGGGATTGGTGAAAAACTGTTTTTT. As protein: CASSQEWGIGEKLFF.

The table lists this clonotype with a few counts. This chain joins TRBV9 and TRBJ2-5; 8 nucleotides match TRBD1. The V gene end was trimmed by 4 bases and the J gene end by 5 bases; junction bases not matched to a gene: 10. Germline V gene sequence: CDR1 SGDLS, CDR2 YYNGEE. The CDR3 covers 15 residues. In nucleotides, the CDR3 is TGTGCCAGCAGCTGGATGGACAGGGTAGGGGAGACCCAGTACTTC. This codes for CASSWMDRVGETQYF.

With regard to this clonotype: A much larger clonotype is one base distant, so this may be a read error. This chain links TRBV29-1 with TRBJ1-5; a weak D match, TRBD1 (6 bases). With 5 bases removed from V and 6 bases from J, the gap between germline ends came to 17 bases. Germline CDR1 is SQVTM and CDR2 is ANQGSEA. The CDR3 runs 14 residues. The CDR3 sequence is CSVSDSVGSQPQHF. The CDR3 DNA sequence: TGCAGCGTTTCGGACAGTGTTGGCAGTCAGCCCCAGCATTTT. The whole variable domain, filled in from reference TRBV29-1 and TRBJ1-5, reads SAVISQKPSRDICQRGTSLTIQCQVDSQVTMMFWYRQQPGQSLTLIATANQGSEATYESGFVIDKFPISRPNLTFSTLTVSNMSPEDSSIYLCSVSDSVGSQPQHFGDGTRLSIL.

This clonotype has at least ten counts. This chain joins TRBV20-1 and TRBJ2-5; 8 bases fit TRBD1. The CDR3 is 13 residues long. Trimming took 5 bases from V and 1 from J; bases not matched to a gene: 3. The germline gives CDR1 DFQATT, CDR2 SNEGSKA (reference sequence). The chain's CDR3 is CSARTGSQETQYF. The CDR3 DNA follows: TGCAGTGCTCGGACAGGGAGCCAAGAGACCCAGTACTTC.

This clonotype has ten or more counts. This rearrangement joins TRBV29-1 to TRBJ2-7, with D possibly being TRBD1 (6 bases). The ends were cut back, 7 bases at V and 1 base at J, with 14 bases in the middle. The CDR3 contains 13 residues. The germline V gene has CDR1 SQVTM and CDR2 ANQGSEA. The CDR3 DNA is TGCAGCGCTAGGACAGTAAATTCCTACGAGCAGTACTTC. Residues: CSARTVNSYEQYF.

This chain connects TRBV20-1 to TRBJ2-5; no reliable D call. This CDR3 comprises 14 residues. V lost 0 bases and J lost 0, with 8 bases in between. CDR1 DFQATT and CDR2 SNEGSKA come from the germline V gene (reference sequence). The CDR3 nucleotides are TGCAGTGCTAGAGATATCCGGTACCAAGAGACCCAGTACTTC. Translation gives CSARDIRYQETQYF.

In this sample, this clonotype turned up once. This chain uses TRBV7-4 with TRBJ1-4; D gene uncertain. V was pared by 4 bases and J by 6 bases, with 12 bases between. Germline V gene sequence: CDR1 SGHVT, CDR2 SQSDAQ. The CDR3 is made up of 14 amino acids. CDR3 amino acids: CASSSRGRYEKLFF. As DNA, the CDR3 is TGTGCCAGCAGCTCGCGCGGCCGATATGAAAAACTGTTTTTT.

This clonotype has just a few counts. This chain connects TRBV7-8 to TRBJ1-1, with D hard to call. Trimming removed 1 base from V and 1 base from J, with 13 bases in between. The CDR3 is 16 residues long. Germline V gene data show CDR1 as SGHVS and CDR2 as FQNEAQ. The CDR3 loop reads CASSLVAWTANTEAFF. The CDR3 bases are TGTGCCAGCAGCTTAGTAGCTTGGACGGCGAACACTGAAGCTTTCTTT.

The chain has TRBV7-2 and TRBJ2-7, with 10 nucleotides matching TRBD2. Per the germline V gene, CDR1 is SGHTA and CDR2 is FQGNSA. This CDR3 has 16 amino acids. Losses at the gene ends were 5 bases for V and 9 bases for J; bases not matched to a gene: 16. The CDR3: CASSVEVGLAGAAQYF. The CDR3 DNA is TGTGCCAGCAGCGTTGAAGTGGGGCTAGCGGGAGCGGCGCAGTACTTC.

The genes are TRBV12-3 or TRBV12-4 and TRBJ1-3, with D possibly TRBD1 on 5 matching bases. Deletions cut 6 bases from V and 7 bases from J, with 13 bases between. This CDR3 is built from 13 residues. The CDR3 here is CASREDKGNTIYF. The CDR3 DNA sequence: TGTGCCAGCAGGGAGGACAAGGGCAACACCATATATTTT.

In the case of this clonotype: It may be a read error: a sequence one base away is much more abundant. The V gene is TRBV29-1, the J gene TRBJ2-5; tentative D call: TRBD1 (6 bases). The CDR3 is 12 amino acids. V was clipped by 6 bases and J by 7 bases, with 15 bases between them. Per the germline V gene, CDR1 is SQVTM and CDR2 is ANQGSEA. The CDR3 DNA follows: TGCAGCGTGTCCGGACAGAAAGGGACCCAGTACTTC. As protein: CSVSGQKGTQYF.

The gene calls are TRBV7-2 and TRBJ1-6; TRBD1 might be the D (5 bases). The germline CDR1 and CDR2 sequences are SGHTA and FQGNSA. The CDR3 has 16 amino acids. V was pared by 7 bases and J by 5 bases, with 18 bases between. The CDR3 region is CASTPRRGRDNSPLHF. The CDR3 DNA sequence: TGTGCCAGCACCCCTAGACGGGGCAGGGATAATTCACCCCTCCACTTT.

This clonotype was counted ten times or more. J is TRBJ1-6 and V is TRBV20-1; tentatively, D is TRBD1 (6 bases). Germline V lookup: CDR1 DFQATT, CDR2 SNEGSKA (reference sequence). This CDR3 contains 14 residues. V was shortened by 5 bases and J by 6 bases, with 14 bases between the two germline ends. As DNA, the CDR3 is TGCAGTGCTCAGCCGGGACATGCTAATTCACCCCTCCACTTT. Its translation: CSAQPGHANSPLHF.

This clonotype was recorded a few times. The chain joins TRBV12-3 or TRBV12-4 to TRBJ2-5; 7 positions match TRBD2. This CDR3 is 14 amino acids long. With V trimmed by 7 bases and J by 5 bases, 10 bases remained unmatched. CDR3: CASTWTSARETQYF. CDR3 sequence (DNA): TGTGCCAGCACTTGGACTAGTGCGAGGGAGACCCAGTACTTC.